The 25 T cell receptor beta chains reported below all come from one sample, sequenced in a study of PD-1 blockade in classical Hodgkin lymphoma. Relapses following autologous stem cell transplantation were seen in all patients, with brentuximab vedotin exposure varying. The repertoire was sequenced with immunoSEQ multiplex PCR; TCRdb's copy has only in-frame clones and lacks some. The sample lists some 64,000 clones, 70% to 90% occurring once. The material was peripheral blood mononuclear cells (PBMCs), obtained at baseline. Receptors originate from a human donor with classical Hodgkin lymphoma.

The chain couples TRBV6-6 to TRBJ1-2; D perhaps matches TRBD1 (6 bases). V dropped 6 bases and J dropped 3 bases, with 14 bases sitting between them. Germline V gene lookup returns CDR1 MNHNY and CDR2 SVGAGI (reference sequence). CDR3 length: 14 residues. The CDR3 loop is CASSLRQVHYGYTF. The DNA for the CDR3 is TGTGCCAGCAGCCTGAGACAGGTTCACTATGGCTACACCTTC.

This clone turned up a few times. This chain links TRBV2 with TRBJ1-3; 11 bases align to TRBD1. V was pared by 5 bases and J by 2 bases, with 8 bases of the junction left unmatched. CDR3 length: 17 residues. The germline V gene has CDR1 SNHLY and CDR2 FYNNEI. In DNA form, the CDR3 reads TGTGCCAGCAGTTCCCGAGGACAGGGGGCGGCTGGAAACACCATATATTTT. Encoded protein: CASSSRGQGAAGNTIYF.

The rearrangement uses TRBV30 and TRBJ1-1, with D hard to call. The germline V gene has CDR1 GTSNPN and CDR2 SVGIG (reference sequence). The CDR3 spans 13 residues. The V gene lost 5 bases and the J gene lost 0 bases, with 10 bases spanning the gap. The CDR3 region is CAWSDPLNTEAFF. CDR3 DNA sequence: TGTGCCTGGTCAGACCCCTTGAACACTGAAGCTTTCTTT. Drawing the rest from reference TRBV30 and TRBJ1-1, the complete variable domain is SQTIHQWPATLVQPVGSPLSLECTVEGTSNPNLYWYRQAAGRGLQLLFYSVGIGQISSEVPQNLSASRPQDRQFILSSKKLLLSDSGFYLCAWSDPLNTEAFFGQGTRLTVV.

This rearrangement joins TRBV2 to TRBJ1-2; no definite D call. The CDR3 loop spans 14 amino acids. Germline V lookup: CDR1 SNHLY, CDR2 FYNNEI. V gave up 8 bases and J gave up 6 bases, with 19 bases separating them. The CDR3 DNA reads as TGTGCCAGCGAAAGGTCCGTTTTGCGGGATGGCTACACCTTC. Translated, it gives CASERSVLRDGYTF.

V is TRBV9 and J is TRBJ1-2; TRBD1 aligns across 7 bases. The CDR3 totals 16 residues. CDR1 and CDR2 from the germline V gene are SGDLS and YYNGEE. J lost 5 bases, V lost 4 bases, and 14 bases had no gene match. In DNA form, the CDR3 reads TGTGCCAGCAGCTCCCCGCAACAGGGGCCGTTTTATGGCTACACCTTC. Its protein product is CASSSPQQGPFYGYTF.

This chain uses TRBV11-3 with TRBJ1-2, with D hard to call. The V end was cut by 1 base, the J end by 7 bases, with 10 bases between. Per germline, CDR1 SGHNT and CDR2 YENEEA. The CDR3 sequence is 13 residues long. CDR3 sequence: CASSLGVGSGYTF. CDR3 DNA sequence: TGTGCCAGCAGCTTAGGGGTAGGGTCTGGCTACACCTTC.

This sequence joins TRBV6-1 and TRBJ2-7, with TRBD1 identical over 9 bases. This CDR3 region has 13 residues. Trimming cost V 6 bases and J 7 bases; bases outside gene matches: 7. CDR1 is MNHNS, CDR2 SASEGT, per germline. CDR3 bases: TGTGCCAGCAGGAACACAGGGGGCAGGGAGCAGTACTTC. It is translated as CASRNTGGREQYF.

DNA for the CDR3: TGTGCCAGCAGTTACTTGGACAGGGCCAATGAGCAGTTCTTC. This encodes CASSYLDRANEQFF. V is TRBV6-5 and J is TRBJ2-1; 8 positions agree with TRBD1. The ends lost 1 base at V and 6 bases at J; junction bases unmatched: 2. CDR3 size: 14 residues. Germline CDR1 reads MNHEY; CDR2 reads SVGAGI.

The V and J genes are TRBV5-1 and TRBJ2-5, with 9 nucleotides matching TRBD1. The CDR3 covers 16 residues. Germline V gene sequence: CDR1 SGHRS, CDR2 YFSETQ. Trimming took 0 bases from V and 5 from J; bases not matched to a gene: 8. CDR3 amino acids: CASSLVQGAFMETQYF. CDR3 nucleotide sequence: TGCGCCAGCAGCTTGGTACAGGGGGCGTTTATGGAGACCCAGTACTTC.

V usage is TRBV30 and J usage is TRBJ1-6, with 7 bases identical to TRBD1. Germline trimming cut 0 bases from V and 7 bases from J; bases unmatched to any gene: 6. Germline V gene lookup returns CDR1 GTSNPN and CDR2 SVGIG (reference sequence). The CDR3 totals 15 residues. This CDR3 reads CAWSVRDSLNSPLHF. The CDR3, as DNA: TGTGCCTGGAGTGTAAGGGACAGCCTAAATTCACCCCTCCACTTT.

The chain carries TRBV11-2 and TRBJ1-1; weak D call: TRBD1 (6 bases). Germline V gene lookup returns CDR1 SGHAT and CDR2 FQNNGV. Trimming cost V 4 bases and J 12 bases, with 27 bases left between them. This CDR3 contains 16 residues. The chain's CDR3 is CASSSLVGERGAGSFF. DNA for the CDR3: TGTGCCAGCAGCTCTCTTGTGGGGGAGCGGGGGGCTGGTTCTTTCTTT. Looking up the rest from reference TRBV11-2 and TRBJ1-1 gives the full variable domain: EAGVAQSPRYKIIEKRQSVAFWCNPISGHATLYWYQQILGQGPKLLIQFQNNGVVDDSQLPKDRFSAERLKGVDSTLKIQPAKLEDSAVYLCASSSLVGERGAGSFFGQGTRLTVV.

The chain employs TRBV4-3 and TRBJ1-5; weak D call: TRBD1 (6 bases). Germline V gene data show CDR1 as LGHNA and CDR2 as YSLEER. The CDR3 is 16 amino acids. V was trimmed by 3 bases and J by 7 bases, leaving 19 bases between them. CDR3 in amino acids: CASSQGTGTLTQPQHF. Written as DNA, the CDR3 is TGCGCCAGCAGCCAGGGAACAGGGACCCTTACGCAGCCCCAGCATTTT.

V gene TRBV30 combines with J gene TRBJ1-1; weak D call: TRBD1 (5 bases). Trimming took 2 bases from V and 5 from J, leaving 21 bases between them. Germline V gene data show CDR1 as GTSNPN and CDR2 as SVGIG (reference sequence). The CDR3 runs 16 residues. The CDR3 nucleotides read TGTGCCTGGAGTAAGGGGCCGACCCTAGGGGAGACTGAAGCTTTCTTT. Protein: CAWSKGPTLGETEAFF.

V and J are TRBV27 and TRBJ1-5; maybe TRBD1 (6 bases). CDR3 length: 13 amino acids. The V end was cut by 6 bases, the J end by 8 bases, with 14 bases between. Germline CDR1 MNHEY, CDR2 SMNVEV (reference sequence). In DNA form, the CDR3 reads TGTGCCAGCAGCGGGACATTCGAAGAGCCCCAGCATTTT. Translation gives CASSGTFEEPQHF.

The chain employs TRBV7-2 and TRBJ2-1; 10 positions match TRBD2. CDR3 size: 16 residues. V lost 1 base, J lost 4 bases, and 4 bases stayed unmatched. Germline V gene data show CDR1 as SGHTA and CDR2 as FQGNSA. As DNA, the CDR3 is TGTGCCAGCAGCTTAGTCACTAGCGGGGCTTACAATGAGCAGTTCTTC. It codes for CASSLVTSGAYNEQFF.

Written as DNA, the CDR3 is TGTGCCAGCAGTTACACCGGGGGGGGACAGCCCCAGCATTTT. It translates to CASSYTGGGQPQHF. This rearrangement joins TRBV6-5 to TRBJ1-5, with a tentative D call TRBD1 (5 bases). Trimming stripped 2 bases from V and 7 bases from J, with 12 bases between. The CDR3 totals 14 residues. Germline-derived CDR1 and CDR2 are MNHEY and SVGAGI.

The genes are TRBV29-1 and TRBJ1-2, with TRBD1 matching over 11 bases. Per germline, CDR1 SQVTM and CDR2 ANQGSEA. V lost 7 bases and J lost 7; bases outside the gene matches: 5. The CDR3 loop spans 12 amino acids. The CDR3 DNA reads TGCAGCGACGGACAGGGGGCGAGTGGCTACACCTTC. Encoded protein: CSDGQGASGYTF.

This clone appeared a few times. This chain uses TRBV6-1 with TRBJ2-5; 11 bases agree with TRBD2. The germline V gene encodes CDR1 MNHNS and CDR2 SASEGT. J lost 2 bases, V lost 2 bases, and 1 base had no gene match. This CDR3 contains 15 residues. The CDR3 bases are TGTGCCAGCAGTGAAATAGCGGGGGGGCAAGAGACCCAGTACTTC. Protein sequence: CASSEIAGGQETQYF.

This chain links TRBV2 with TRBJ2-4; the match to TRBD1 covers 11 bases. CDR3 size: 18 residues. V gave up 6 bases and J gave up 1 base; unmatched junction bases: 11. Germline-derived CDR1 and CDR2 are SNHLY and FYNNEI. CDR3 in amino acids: CASRGDRGIQTAKNIQYF. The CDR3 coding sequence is TGTGCCAGCAGGGGGGACAGGGGGATTCAAACGGCCAAAAACATTCAGTACTTC.

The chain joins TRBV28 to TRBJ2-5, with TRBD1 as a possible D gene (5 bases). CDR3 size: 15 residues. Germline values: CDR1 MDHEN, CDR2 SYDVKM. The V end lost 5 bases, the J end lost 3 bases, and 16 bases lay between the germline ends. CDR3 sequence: CASSHDRWKEETQYF. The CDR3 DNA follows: TGTGCCAGCAGTCACGACAGATGGAAAGAAGAGACCCAGTACTTC.

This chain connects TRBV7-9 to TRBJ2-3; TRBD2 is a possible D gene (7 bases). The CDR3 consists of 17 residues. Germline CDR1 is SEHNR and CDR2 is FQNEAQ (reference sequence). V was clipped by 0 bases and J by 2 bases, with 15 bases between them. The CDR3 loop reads CASSLAGGHYSTDTQYF. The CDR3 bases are TGTGCCAGCAGCTTAGCCGGGGGGCACTACTCCACAGATACGCAGTATTTT.

The CDR3 sequence: CASRVMIYRKTYGYTF. The CDR3 bases are TGTGCCAGCAGGGTAATGATCTACAGAAAGACCTATGGCTACACCTTC. The rearrangement links TRBV21-1 to TRBJ1-2; no check of the table's D call, TRBD1, against the DNA was made. TRBV21-1 constitutes a pseudogene. This CDR3 contains 16 residues.

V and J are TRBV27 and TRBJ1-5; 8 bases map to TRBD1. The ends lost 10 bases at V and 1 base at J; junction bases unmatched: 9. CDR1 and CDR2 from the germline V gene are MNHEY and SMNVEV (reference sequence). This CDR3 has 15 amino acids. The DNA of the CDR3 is TGTGCCACCAGACAACAGGGGGTGAGCAATCAGCCCCAGCATTTT. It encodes CATRQQGVSNQPQHF.

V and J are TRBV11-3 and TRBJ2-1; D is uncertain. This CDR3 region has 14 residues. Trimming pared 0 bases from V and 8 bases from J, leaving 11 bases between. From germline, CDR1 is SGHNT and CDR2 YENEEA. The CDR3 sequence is CASSLDLQSDEQFF. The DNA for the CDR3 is TGTGCCAGCAGCTTAGATCTCCAGAGCGATGAGCAGTTCTTC.

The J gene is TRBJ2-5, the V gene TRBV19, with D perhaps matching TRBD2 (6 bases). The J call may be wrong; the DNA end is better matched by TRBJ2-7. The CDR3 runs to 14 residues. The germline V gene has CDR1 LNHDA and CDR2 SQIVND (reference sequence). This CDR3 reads CASSLVGGYHEQYF. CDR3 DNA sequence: TGTGCCAGTAGTTTGGTAGGAGGGTACCACGAGCAGTACTTC.